The 2 T cell receptor beta chains listed next were all sequenced from one sample in a study of blood T cells in healthy people across ages. A second PCR of 7 to 11 cycles used a sample-barcoded 5' primer and a J-beta primer mix. TCRdb analysed the 5' RACE reads with MiXCR anew, one entry per CDR3 protein. Of approximately 1.5 million distinct CDR3 sequences listed, 30% to 35% are singletons. The sequenced sample consisted of blood. The receptor source for this set is a woman under 40 in good health.

CDR3 bases: TGTGCCAGCAGTTTAGCAGCTAGCGGGGGAACCGGGGGCGAGCAGTACTTC. Amino acids: CASSLAASGGTGGEQYF. The chain couples TRBV28 to TRBJ2-7, with 10 bases fitting TRBD2. The CDR3 sequence is 17 residues long. The V gene end was trimmed by 2 bases and the J gene end by 6 bases; junction bases not matched to a gene: 13. Germline CDR1 is MDHEN and CDR2 is SYDVKM.

This clonotype was observed a handful of times. The V and J genes are TRBV27 and TRBJ2-3; 8 bases are shared with TRBD2. Germline lookup yields CDR1 MNHEY and CDR2 SMNVEV (reference sequence). Losses at the gene ends were 10 bases for V and 4 bases for J; bases not matched to a gene: 4. The CDR3 runs 12 residues. CDR3 sequence: CATGGAADTQYF. Written as DNA, the CDR3 is TGTGCCACCGGGGGGGCGGCAGATACGCAGTATTTT.